What follows is one T cell receptor beta chain and its context. Per germline, CDR1 SGHRS and CDR2 YFSETQ. Trimming shortened V by 6 bases and J by 5 bases, and 13 bases separated the two germline ends. The CDR3 is made up of 13 amino acids. The data were taken from a study of Ad26.COV2.S vaccination and SARS-CoV-2 variants. Treatment denoted: about 20 received Ad26.COV2.S at low or high dose, single or two shots; about 5 received placebo; per-sample allocation not given. Collection of samples fell on day 63 after the first vaccine or placebo injection. Profiled with immunoSEQ multiplex PCR; TCRdb holds only in-frame clones, not every one. The table shows about 350,000 clones, with about 85% occurring only once.

This chain joins TRBV5-1 and TRBJ2-3; tentatively, D is TRBD1 (5 bases). The sample was peripheral blood, taken in a trial of Ad26.COV2.S vaccine versus placebo. The TCR sequence derives from a person aged 18-65 years who received the Ad26.COV2.S COVID-19 vaccine or a placebo. The CDR3 loop is CASKGAVQDTQYF. The CDR3 bases are TGCGCCAGCAAAGGGGCGGTACAAGATACGCAGTATTTT.